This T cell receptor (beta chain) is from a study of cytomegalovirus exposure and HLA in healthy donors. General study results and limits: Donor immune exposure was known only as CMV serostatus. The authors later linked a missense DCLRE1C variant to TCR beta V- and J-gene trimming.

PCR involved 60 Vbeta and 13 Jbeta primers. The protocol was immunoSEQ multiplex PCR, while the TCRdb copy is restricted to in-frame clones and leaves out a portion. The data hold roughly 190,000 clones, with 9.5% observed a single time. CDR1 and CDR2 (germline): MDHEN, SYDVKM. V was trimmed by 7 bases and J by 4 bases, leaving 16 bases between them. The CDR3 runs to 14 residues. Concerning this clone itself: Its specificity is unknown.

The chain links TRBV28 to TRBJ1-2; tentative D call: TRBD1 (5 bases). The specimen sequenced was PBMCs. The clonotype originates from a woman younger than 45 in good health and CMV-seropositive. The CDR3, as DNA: TGTGCCAGCACCCCATTCACAGGTCCCTATGGCTACACCTTC. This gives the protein CASTPFTGPYGYTF.